This is a list of T cell receptor beta chains from one sample in a study of blood T cell repertoires in COVID-19. Assay: immunoSEQ multiplex PCR; the TCRdb copy retains only in-frame clones and omits some. Here the sample spans fewer than 450,000 clones, almost 90% being singletons. Sequenced input: peripheral blood. All receptors come from a woman in her 70s with COVID-19, enrolled during active disease. Both conserved end residues are part of each CDR3. D genes are given only for firm matches. A row's size may be missing; if present it is once, few, many or a size class.

d_call: -
clone_size: -
j_call: TRBJ1-4
cdr3_length: 16
v_call: TRBV27
cdr3_nt: TGTGCCAGCAGTGACGGACGCGAGGGTTTAGGTGAAAAACTGTTTTTT
cdr3_aa: CASSDGREGLGEKLFF

d_call: -
clone_size: -
j_call: TRBJ2-5
cdr3_length: 13
v_call: TRBV19
cdr3_nt: TGTGCCAGTAGTAGTCTACAGGACAGGACCCAGTACTTC
cdr3_aa: CASSSLQDRTQYF

d_call: TRBD1
clone_size: -
j_call: TRBJ1-6
cdr3_length: 14
v_call: TRBV2
cdr3_nt: TGTGCCAGCACCCCGGGACAGGGTCGCTCACCCCTCCACTTT
cdr3_aa: CASTPGQGRSPLHF

d_call: TRBD1
clone_size: -
j_call: TRBJ1-5
cdr3_length: 17
v_call: TRBV18
cdr3_nt: TGTGCCAGCTCACCGCACCCGGGACAGGGTGATTTTCAGCCCCAGCATTTT
cdr3_aa: CASSPHPGQGDFQPQHF

d_call: TRBD2
clone_size: -
j_call: TRBJ2-7
cdr3_length: 15
v_call: TRBV6-5
cdr3_nt: TGTGCCAGCAGACAGAGACTAGCGGGGCCCTACGAGCAGTACTTC
cdr3_aa: CASRQRLAGPYEQYF

d_call: TRBD2
clone_size: many
j_call: TRBJ2-7
cdr3_length: 20
v_call: TRBV3-1/TRBV3-2
cdr3_nt: TGTGCCAGCAGCCAAGATCTATCCGAACTAGCGGGGGGATTTTTCTACGAGCAGTACTTC
cdr3_aa: CASSQDLSELAGGFFYEQYF

d_call: -
clone_size: -
j_call: TRBJ2-1
cdr3_length: 11
v_call: TRBV29-1
cdr3_nt: TGCAGCGTTGGCCAGGGGAATGAGCAGTTCTTC
cdr3_aa: CSVGQGNEQFF

d_call: TRBD2
clone_size: -
j_call: TRBJ2-2
cdr3_length: 14
v_call: TRBV19
cdr3_nt: TGTGCGTCCGGGACTAGCGGAAGCACCGGGGAGCTGTTTTTT
cdr3_aa: CASGTSGSTGELFF

d_call: -
clone_size: -
j_call: TRBJ1-1
cdr3_length: 12
v_call: TRBV28
cdr3_nt: TGTGCCAGCATCCTGGAGCAGGGAATGGCTTTCTTT
cdr3_aa: CASILEQGMAFF

d_call: TRBD1
clone_size: -
j_call: TRBJ1-1
cdr3_length: 16
v_call: TRBV2
cdr3_nt: TGTGCCAGCAGTGAAAAACAGGGGAAAGGGAACACTGAAGCTTTCTTT
cdr3_aa: CASSEKQGKGNTEAFF

d_call: TRBD2
clone_size: -
j_call: TRBJ2-3
cdr3_length: 17
v_call: TRBV4-1
cdr3_nt: TGCGCCAGCAGCCGTGATATAGCGGGGGGGAGCACAGATACGCAGTATTTT
cdr3_aa: CASSRDIAGGSTDTQYF

d_call: TRBD1
clone_size: -
j_call: TRBJ1-2
cdr3_length: 14
v_call: TRBV23-1
cdr3_nt: TGCGCCAGCAGTCACGAGACAGGGGGTTGTGGCTACACCTTC
cdr3_aa: CASSHETGGCGYTF

d_call: -
clone_size: -
j_call: TRBJ1-5
cdr3_length: 14
v_call: TRBV7-9
cdr3_nt: TGTGCCAGCAGCTTAGGGGCTCTCAATCAGCCCCAGCATTTT
cdr3_aa: CASSLGALNQPQHF

d_call: -
clone_size: once
j_call: TRBJ1-2
cdr3_length: 13
v_call: TRBV5-1
cdr3_nt: TGCGCCAGCAGCCTCGAGGCTAACTATGGCTACACCTTC
cdr3_aa: CASSLEANYGYTF

d_call: -
clone_size: -
j_call: TRBJ2-7
cdr3_length: 15
v_call: TRBV9
cdr3_nt: TGTGCCAGCAGCCCAACAGGGAAGATCGCCTACGAGCAGTACTTC
cdr3_aa: CASSPTGKIAYEQYF

d_call: TRBD1
clone_size: -
j_call: TRBJ2-1
cdr3_length: 12
v_call: TRBV19
cdr3_nt: TGTGCCAGTAGTGAGGGGGCATATGAGCAGTTCTTC
cdr3_aa: CASSEGAYEQFF

d_call: -
clone_size: -
j_call: TRBJ2-5
cdr3_length: 10
v_call: TRBV28
cdr3_nt: TGTGCCAGCAGTCAGGAGACCCAGTACTTC
cdr3_aa: CASSQETQYF

d_call: TRBD1
clone_size: -
j_call: TRBJ1-2
cdr3_length: 13
v_call: TRBV12-3/TRBV12-4
cdr3_nt: TGTGCCAGCAGTCCCACAGGGGGCTATGGCTACACCTTC
cdr3_aa: CASSPTGGYGYTF

d_call: TRBD2
clone_size: -
j_call: TRBJ2-1
cdr3_length: 19
v_call: TRBV5-6
cdr3_nt: TGTGCCAGCAGCTCGTTTACCGGGACTAGCGGGGACGTCTACAATGAGCAGTTCTTC
cdr3_aa: CASSSFTGTSGDVYNEQFF

d_call: TRBD2
clone_size: few
j_call: TRBJ2-3
cdr3_length: 17
v_call: TRBV11-2
cdr3_nt: TGTGCCAGCAGCGGAGATTGGGTAGCGGGTCGTACAGATACGCAGTATTTT
cdr3_aa: CASSGDWVAGRTDTQYF

d_call: TRBD1
clone_size: -
j_call: TRBJ1-1
cdr3_length: 16
v_call: TRBV10-3
cdr3_nt: TGTGCCATCAGTGAGCCTGGACAGGGGATGAACACTGAAGCTTTCTTT
cdr3_aa: CAISEPGQGMNTEAFF

d_call: -
clone_size: -
j_call: TRBJ1-3
cdr3_length: 14
v_call: TRBV6-1
cdr3_nt: TGTGCCAGCAGTGATAACAGGGATGGAAACACCATATATTTT
cdr3_aa: CASSDNRDGNTIYF

d_call: TRBD2
clone_size: -
j_call: TRBJ2-7
cdr3_length: 15
v_call: TRBV5-6
cdr3_nt: TGTGCCAGCAGCTTGGCGCTAGCGGGGCTCTACGAGCAGTACTTC
cdr3_aa: CASSLALAGLYEQYF

d_call: TRBD2
clone_size: -
j_call: TRBJ2-3
cdr3_length: 13
v_call: TRBV11-2
cdr3_nt: TGTGCCAGCCACCGGGACTACACAGATACGCAGTATTTT
cdr3_aa: CASHRDYTDTQYF

d_call: -
clone_size: -
j_call: TRBJ1-2
cdr3_length: 12
v_call: TRBV28
cdr3_nt: TGTGCCAGCAGTTGGACATTCTATGGCTACACCTTC
cdr3_aa: CASSWTFYGYTF

d_call: TRBD1
clone_size: -
j_call: TRBJ1-1
cdr3_length: 13
v_call: TRBV14
cdr3_nt: TGTGCCAGCAGCCAAGGCCGACAGGGTTCGGCTTTCTTT
cdr3_aa: CASSQGRQGSAFF